This T cell receptor (beta chain) was captured by sequencing in a study of T cells in Graves' hyperthyroidism and ophthalmopathy. Uncontrolled infections, other autoimmune diseases, pregnancy or lactation led to exclusion of patients. On the basis of clinical symptoms, serum thyroxine and TRAb, thyroid ultrasound and orbital computed tomography, diagnoses were made. Over 9 ml of fresh peripheral blood supplied the PBMCs. This clonotype has just a few counts. Researchers took RNA transcripts and amplified the TCR beta CDR3 regions from them. HTBI primers were employed in a first-round RT-PCR of the TCR CDR3. MiXCR was run by TCRdb on the multiplex PCR reads, yielding one entry per CDR3 protein. The repertoire holds approximately 420,000 distinct CDR3 sequences, with 15% as singletons. The sample was blood. The origin of this receptor is a woman aged 25 to 39 with Graves' hyperthyroidism.

The CDR3, as DNA: TGCAGCGTCCGAGGTAGGGACCCGCGCTCTGGGGCCAACGTCCTGACTTTC. It codes for CSVRGRDPRSGANVLTF. J is TRBJ2-6 and V is TRBV29-1; the D call may be TRBD1 or TRBD2 (5 bases each). This CDR3 region has 17 residues. Germline loops: CDR1 SQVTM, CDR2 ANQGSEA. The V and J ends lost 6 bases and 0 bases respectively, with 18 bases between them.